This is a list of T cell receptor beta chains from one sample in a study of Ad26.COV2.S vaccination and SARS-CoV-2 variants. Only in-frame clones appear in the TCRdb table, and some are missing; sequencing was by immunoSEQ multiplex PCR. Counted here are just over 350,000 clones, roughly 94% occurring once; the ten biggest clones make up under 4%. The sample here was peripheral blood, taken after recovery from COVID-19. All receptors derive from a human donor who had recovered from COVID-19. The CDR3 runs from the conserved cysteine through the conserved F or W. The D gene is left open where the match is weak. Not all rows give a size; the values are once, few, many and, for expanded clones, a class.

cdr3_nt cdr3_aa d_call clone_size j_call v_call
TGTGCCAGCAGTTACACAAGTGGAGGTGGTGGCTACACCTTC CASSYTSGGGGYTF - - TRBJ1-2 TRBV6-2/TRBV6-3
TGTGCCAGCAGTGATCGGACAGGTTTGTTAAATGAGCAGTTCTTC CASSDRTGLLNEQFF TRBD1 - TRBJ2-1 TRBV2
TGTGCCAGCAGCTGGAACAGGGGGCTGGGCACTGAAGCTTTCTTT CASSWNRGLGTEAFF TRBD1 - TRBJ1-1 TRBV5-5
TGTGCCAGCAGCCAAGGAGGGACCAGGACAGATACGCAGTATTTT CASSQGGTRTDTQYF - - TRBJ2-3 TRBV3-1/TRBV3-2
TGTGCCAGCAGCCGTATCGGGACTAGCGGGGGGCGGTACAATGAGCAGTTCTTC CASSRIGTSGGRYNEQFF TRBD2 - TRBJ2-1 TRBV7-2
TGTGCCAGCAGCCCTTACGCTAGCGGGGTTAATACGCAGTATTTT CASSPYASGVNTQYF TRBD2 - TRBJ2-3 TRBV11-2
TGTGCCAGCAGCCACGCCGGCGAGCAGTACTTC CASSHAGEQYF - - TRBJ2-7 TRBV27
TGTGCCAGCAGCTTTCAGACAGACAAGAGCTTT CASSFQTDKSF - - TRBJ1-3 TRBV13
TGTGCCAGTAGTCCTCCCCGACAGTTTTCCTATAGCAATCAGCCCCAGCATTTT CASSPPRQFSYSNQPQHF - - TRBJ1-5 TRBV19
TGCGCCAGCAGCCAAGGGCACAGGGGTCTCCTGACTGGGGCCAACGTCCTGACTTTC CASSQGHRGLLTGANVLTF TRBD1 few TRBJ2-6 TRBV4-1
TGTGCCAGCAGGCTGGGACAGGGGGCGGAGGGCTACACCTTC CASRLGQGAEGYTF TRBD1 - TRBJ1-2 TRBV6-5
TGTGCCAGCAGCTTGCAGGGACCCAATCAGCCCCAGCATTTT CASSLQGPNQPQHF - - TRBJ1-5 TRBV11-2
TGCAGCGTTGAAGCCCACGACAGGTGGAACACTGAAGCTTTCTTT CSVEAHDRWNTEAFF - once TRBJ1-1 TRBV29-1
TGTGCCAGCAGCCCAGGGGGGACCGGGGAGCTGTTTTTT CASSPGGTGELFF - - TRBJ2-2 TRBV11-2
TGCAGTGCTAGTCAGTTAGGGCGTGAGGACACTGAAGCTTTCTTT CSASQLGREDTEAFF - - TRBJ1-1 TRBV20-1
TGCGCCAGCAGCCAAGCGGCGGGACTTCTGAACACCGGGGAGCTGTTTTTT CASSQAAGLLNTGELFF - once TRBJ2-2 TRBV4-1
TGTGCCAGCAGCCAAGTATTGGGTAGCGGGGGCCCGACAGATACGCAGTATTTT CASSQVLGSGGPTDTQYF TRBD2 - TRBJ2-3 TRBV4-2
TGTGCCAGTAGTATTCGTGCGAACACTGAAGCTTTCTTT CASSIRANTEAFF - - TRBJ1-1 TRBV19
TGTGCCAGCAGCGTAGCGGGCACAGGTGGGACAGATACGCAGTATTTT CASSVAGTGGTDTQYF - once TRBJ2-3 TRBV9
TGTGCCAGCAGCCTCGGACTAGCGGGGGAGGGTACAGATACGCAGTATTTT CASSLGLAGEGTDTQYF TRBD2 - TRBJ2-3 TRBV7-2
TGTGCCAGCAGCTTGAGACTAGCGGGGGGGCCGAGTGAGACCCAGTACTTC CASSLRLAGGPSETQYF TRBD2 - TRBJ2-5 TRBV13
TGTGCCAGCAGCTTAGGAATGGTGACTAGCGGGGTTGACAATGAGCAGTTCTTC CASSLGMVTSGVDNEQFF TRBD2 - TRBJ2-1 TRBV11-2
TGTGCCAGCAGCCCAGGACTAGCGGGGGGACAAGAGACCCAGTACTTC CASSPGLAGGQETQYF TRBD2 - TRBJ2-5 TRBV7-9
TGTGCCAGCAGGGACGGCTATGGCTACACCTTC CASRDGYGYTF - - TRBJ1-2 TRBV6-6
TGCGCCAGCAGTGCACAAATTCGACAGGCCGACGAGGGGAACACTGAAGCTTTCTTT CASSAQIRQADEGNTEAFF - once TRBJ1-1 TRBV10-1
TGTGCCAGCAGTGAAGCTACGGGGCTGTCGGGCAATCAGCCCCAGCATTTT CASSEATGLSGNQPQHF - - TRBJ1-5 TRBV6-1